This T cell receptor (beta chain) is from a study of cytomegalovirus exposure and HLA in healthy donors (dated by TCRdb to 2015 to 2018). Concerning the study at large: In an earlier analysis of 450 to 750 of the donors, 250 to 350 Gb of sequence data and approximately 100 million unique TCR beta sequences from about 180 million T cells were reported. An early release covering 500 to 750 HLA-typed donors comprised about 310 gigabases of sequencing data and approximately 80 million unique TCR sequences. Among the roughly 400 genotyped donors, about 85% belonged to the genetic ancestry cluster associated with self-reported Caucasian donors. The study aimed to test whether cataloging public T cell receptors could reveal signatures of past pathogen exposure. The T cell repertoires of 700 or so subjects were profiled by immunosequencing and related to cytomegalovirus serostatus. In addition to the first cohort of approximately 670 subjects, a separate validation cohort of 120 different subjects was used. The study combined high-throughput TCR immunosequencing, statistical association of individual TCRs with disease status, and machine learning to predict cytomegalovirus infection status. To study patterns of TCR occurrence, a later analysis re-analyzed previously published TCR beta repertoires from more than 550 donors and added high-resolution HLA genotyping. The later analysis used no new phenotypic data to find candidate immune exposures, relying instead on TCR beta sequences and their occurrence across donors. An earlier analysis of 587 of the donors used high-throughput TCR beta sequencing to judge whether each TCR beta V gene segment behaved as functional or pseudogenic. Alongside the repertoire data, information on donor age, sex, ethnicity and CMV serostatus was compiled. A later genetic analysis used genome-wide SNP genotypes for 398 of the 666 donors, treating that subset as a discovery cohort. Every discovery cohort repertoire had been produced on one sequencing platform. HLA typing covered class I and class II loci at four-digit resolution. Typing coverage varied by locus: about 620-630 donors for A, B, C, DRB1 and DQB1; around 560 for DQA1; more than 600 for DPA1; roughly 450 for DPB1. A few DR-DQ haplotypes were handled as single units for association and clustering because linkage in the cohort was strong. On average, around 240,000 unique TCR beta nucleotide sequences were sequenced per donor among a few hundred genotyped donors of the cohort, with 15% to 20% of those sequences being non-productive.

The CDR3, from cysteine to phenylalanine, totals 14 residues. Here the CDR3 DNA is all that survives: 42 bases in frame from base 1. Unmatched junction bases come to 8, with V trimmed by 5 bases and J by 8 bases. Looking up the germline V gene yields CDR1 SGHTA and CDR2 FQGNSA. A word on this clone: What antigen it recognizes has not been identified. Base qualities are not provided; no much larger clone lies one nucleotide away.

The study at large found these results: Immune exposure information for the cohort was limited to CMV serostatus. Some IMGT-functional V segments, including TRBV6-2 and TRBV6-3, could not be distinguished by the 87-base-pair reads and were therefore excluded. A later genetic analysis associated a missense DCLRE1C variant with V-gene and J-gene trimming of TCR beta chains, and an independent cohort replicated the association. According to a later analysis, most CMV-associated TCR beta chains appeared to be HLA-restricted, and the HLA associations seemed to be driven largely by CMV exposure. A later analysis associated 15,000 or so TCR beta sequences with specific HLA alleles at a false discovery rate of 0.05. Most TCR sequences were observed very rarely across donors, whereas some public TCRs were present in many individuals. A later genetic analysis reported fewer N-insertions in productive TCRs among donors in an Asian-associated ancestry cluster than the roughly 700-donor mean. Correlated functional status among segregating V segments might be attributable to linkage disequilibrium, but an unknown experimental factor could not be ruled out. The earlier analysis of nearly 600 of the donors excluded over 15 rarely observed V segments, including chromosome 9 orphons, because counts were too low. A later analysis reported that several top co-occurrence clusters appeared linked to parvovirus B19, influenza, CMV and Epstein-Barr virus. An earlier analysis of around 500 of the donors showed that most TCR beta V segments appeared in productive rearrangements either about 87% or about 30% of the time, which broadly matched IMGT annotations. A cluster of highly shared sequence variants was judged likely to represent a technical artifact of the sequencing pipeline. In a later analysis, HLA-associated TCR beta chains showed more clonal expansion and lower generation probabilities than non-associated chains that were equally common. A few of the identified cytomegalovirus-associated TCR beta chains were confirmed in vitro to be specific for cytomegalovirus antigens. HLA typing was unavailable for some donors at each locus, so association tests used only the typed subset. A total of some 180 TCR beta chains were listed by the study as associated with cytomegalovirus. When HLA alleles, especially DR and DQ, strongly co-occurred, attributing TCR associations to individual alleles was difficult. According to the authors, the approach could potentially be generalized to other disease states and immunological phenotypes. In a later analysis, the rate of TCR association differed among HLA loci, with DRB1 alleles having the most associated TCRs and HLA-C alleles having the fewest. Only TCR beta chains were sequenced in this cohort, and the absence of alpha or paired-chain data limited detectable features. The classifier was reported to diagnose cytomegalovirus status with high specificity and sensitivity in both the original cohort and the validation cohort. A further reported finding was that TCR beta sequences accurately predicted the HLA-A and HLA-B alleles for most subjects in the first cohort. The presence/absence analyses assumed that sequencing depth was roughly uniform across donors, and that assumption may not be true.

The receptor library was made with the immunoSEQ multiplex PCR assay. A mixture of 60 forward primers for TCR Vbeta segments and 13 reverse primers for TCR Jbeta segments was used in the multiplex PCR. The CDR3 region of rearranged TCR beta genes was amplified from genomic DNA by a multiplex PCR assay. On the Illumina HiSeq System, the amplified TCR beta libraries were sequenced as 87-base-pair reads. Under the source paper's analysis protocol: Across the 700 or so repertoires, a later analysis counted 75 million to 90 million unique TCR beta chains, roughly 11 million of which were shared by at least two donors. Raw reads were error-corrected and collapsed into unique sequences with a nearest-neighbor algorithm that merged closely related sequences to remove PCR and sequencing errors. To assign V, D and J gene segments, CDR3 sequences were aligned to IMGT reference sequences. Each retained sequence needed at least a six-nucleotide match to both a V gene segment and a J gene segment. A rearrangement counted as productive if the CDR3 had no stop codons and remained in frame with V and J, and every other rearrangement counted as non-productive. Following IMGT convention, CDR3 was defined as the stretch from the second conserved V-encoded cysteine to the conserved J-encoded phenylalanine. The earlier analysis of about 530 of the donors excluded any sequence lacking an unambiguous match to a single V gene segment. An earlier analysis of a few hundred of the donors classified V segments as functional when productive rearrangements were above 56.7% and as segregating when the standard deviation between donors was above 5%. To diagnose cytomegalovirus status from the catalog of TCR beta chain sequences, a statistical classification framework was built. In a later analysis, V and J genes were assigned by comparing TCR nucleotide sequences against IMGT/GENE-DB human TR gene sequences. In a later analysis, CDR3 sequences and most-parsimonious VDJ recombination scenarios were assigned using the TCRdist pipeline. In a later analysis, each TCR beta chain was defined by its CDR3 amino acid sequence together with its V-gene family, and reads without a unique V-gene family were excluded. As a way to deal with suspected cross-contamination and a sequencing artifact, a later analysis dropped hundreds of nucleotide sequences that were highly shared and had low generation probability. In a later analysis, a clonal expansion index was calculated for each public chain from normalized within-repertoire ranks of inferred template counts. In a later analysis, generation probabilities were computed with a VDJ recombination model fitted to out-of-frame rearrangements, and the resulting probabilities were checked against IGoR. In a later analysis, hypergeometric tests were used to score TCR-TCR, TCR-HLA and TCR-CMV co-occurrence, with a repertoire-size bias correction applied to TCR pairs. To estimate false discovery rates, a later analysis permuted the HLA or CMV assignments 20 times. In a later analysis, co-occurring TCRs were grouped using DBSCAN, and TCRdist sequence similarity was added for clustering within HLA-allele-positive subsets. Repertoires with fewer than 30,000 or more than 120,000 public chains, plus five repertoires with anomalous nucleotide sharing, were excluded from co-occurrence clustering. TCRdb obtained this table from immuneACCESS and retained in-frame rearrangements with V and J assigned. These tables miss some clones; where compared with another copy, unresolved V genes account for less than half of the shortfall, and the remainder is unexplained. That table furnishes V, J and clone size, whereas the DNA furnished D and trimming. The sample table lists 70,000 to 90,000 clones, about 66% of them with a count of one. The ten top clones hold roughly 4.9% of the sample.

In total, just over 650 healthy bone marrow donors made up the cohort. At the time of sampling, all cohort members were nominally healthy, though unrecorded immune exposures were likely present. The donor was CMV seropositive and was included in the group of almost 300 seropositive cohort members. Every donor gave a peripheral blood sample, and the peripheral blood mononuclear cells from that sample were used for TCR beta sequencing. The Qiagen DNeasy Blood Extraction Kit was used to extract genomic DNA from the blood cell samples. Material: PBMCs. The receptor's source is a man aged 55 to 69 in good health and CMV-seropositive. Recombination linked TRBV7-2 to TRBJ1-4; TRBD1 lines up with 7 middle nucleotides. The DNA reads as follows: TGTGCCAGCAGCACCCGGACAGGATTCGAAAAACTGTTTTTT. The translation is CASSTRTGFEKLFF. The entire variable domain, with the stretches around the CDR3 drawn from the reference TRBV7-2 and TRBJ1-4 proteins, is GAGVSQSPSNKVTEKGKDVELRCDPISGHTALYWYRQSLGQGLEFLIYFQGNSAPDKSGLPSDRFSAERTGGSVSTLTIQRTQQEDSAVYLCASSTRTGFEKLFFGSGTQLSVL.